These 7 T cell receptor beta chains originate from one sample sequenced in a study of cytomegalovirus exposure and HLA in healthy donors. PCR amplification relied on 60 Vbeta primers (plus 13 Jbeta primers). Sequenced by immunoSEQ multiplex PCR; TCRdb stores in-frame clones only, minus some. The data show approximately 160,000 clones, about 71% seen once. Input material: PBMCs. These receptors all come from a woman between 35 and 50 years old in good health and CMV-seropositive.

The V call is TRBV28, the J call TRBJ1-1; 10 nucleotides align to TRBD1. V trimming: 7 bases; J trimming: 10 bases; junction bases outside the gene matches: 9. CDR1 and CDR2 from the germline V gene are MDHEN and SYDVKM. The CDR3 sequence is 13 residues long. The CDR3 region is CASTLGQGYVAFF. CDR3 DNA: TGTGCCAGCACTCTGGGACAGGGGTATGTAGCTTTCTTT.

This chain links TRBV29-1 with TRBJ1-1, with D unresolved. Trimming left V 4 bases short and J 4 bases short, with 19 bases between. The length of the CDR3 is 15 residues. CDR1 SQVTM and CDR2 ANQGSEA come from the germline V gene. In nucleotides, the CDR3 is TGCAGCGTTGGGGAGGGTTGGGGAGGAGGCACTGAAGCTTTCTTT. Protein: CSVGEGWGGGTEAFF.

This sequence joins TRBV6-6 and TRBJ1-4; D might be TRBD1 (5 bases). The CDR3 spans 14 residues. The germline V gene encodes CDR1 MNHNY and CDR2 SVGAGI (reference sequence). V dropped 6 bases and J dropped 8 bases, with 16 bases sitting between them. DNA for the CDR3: TGTGCCAGCAGAAACGCAGGGTTTGGGGAAAAACTGTTTTTT. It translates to CASRNAGFGEKLFF.

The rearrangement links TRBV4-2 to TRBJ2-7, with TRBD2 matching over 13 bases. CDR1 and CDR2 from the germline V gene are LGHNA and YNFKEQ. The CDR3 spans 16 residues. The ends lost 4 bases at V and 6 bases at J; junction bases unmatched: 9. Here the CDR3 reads CASSPSTSGGAAEQYF. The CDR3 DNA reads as TGTGCCAGCAGCCCCTCCACTAGCGGGGGGGCTGCCGAGCAGTACTTC.

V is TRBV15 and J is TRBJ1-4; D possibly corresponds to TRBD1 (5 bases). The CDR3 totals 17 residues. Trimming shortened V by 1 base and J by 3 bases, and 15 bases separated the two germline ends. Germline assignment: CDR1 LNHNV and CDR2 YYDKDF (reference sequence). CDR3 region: CATSRVGFRVANEKLFF. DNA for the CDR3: TGTGCCACCAGCAGAGTAGGGTTCAGGGTGGCTAATGAAAAACTGTTTTTT. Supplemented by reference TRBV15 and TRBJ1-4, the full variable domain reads DAMVIQNPRYQVTQFGKPVTLSCSQTLNHNVMYWYQQKSSQAPKLLFHYYDKDFNNEADTPDNFQSRRPNTSFCFLDIRSPGLGDTAMYLCATSRVGFRVANEKLFFGSGTQLSVL.

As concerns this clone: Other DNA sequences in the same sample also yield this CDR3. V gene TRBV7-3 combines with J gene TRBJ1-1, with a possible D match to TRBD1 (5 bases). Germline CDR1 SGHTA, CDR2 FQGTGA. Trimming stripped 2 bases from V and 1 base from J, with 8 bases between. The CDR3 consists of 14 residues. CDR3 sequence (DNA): TGTGCCAGCAGCTTAGTGGGGGGGAACACTGAAGCTTTCTTT. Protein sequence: CASSLVGGNTEAFF.

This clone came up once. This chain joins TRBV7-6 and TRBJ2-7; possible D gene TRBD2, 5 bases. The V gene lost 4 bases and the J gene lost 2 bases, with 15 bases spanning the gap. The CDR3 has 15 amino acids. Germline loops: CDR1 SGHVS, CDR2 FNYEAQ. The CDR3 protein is CASSSPGSPTYEQYF. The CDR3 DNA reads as TGTGCCAGCAGCTCTCCGGGATCCCCGACCTACGAGCAGTACTTC.